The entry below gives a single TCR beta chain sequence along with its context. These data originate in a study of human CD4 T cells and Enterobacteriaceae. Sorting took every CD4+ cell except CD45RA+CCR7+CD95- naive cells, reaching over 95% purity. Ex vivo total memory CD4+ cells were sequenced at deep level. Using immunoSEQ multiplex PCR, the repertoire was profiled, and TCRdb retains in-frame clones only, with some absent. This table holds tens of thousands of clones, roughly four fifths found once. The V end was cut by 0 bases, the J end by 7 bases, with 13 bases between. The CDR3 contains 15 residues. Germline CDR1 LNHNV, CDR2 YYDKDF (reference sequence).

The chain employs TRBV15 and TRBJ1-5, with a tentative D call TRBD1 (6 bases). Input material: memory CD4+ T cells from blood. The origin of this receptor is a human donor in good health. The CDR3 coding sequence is TGTGCCACCAGCAGAGATCAAGGGGGTAGGCAGCCCCAGCATTTT. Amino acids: CATSRDQGGRQPQHF.